This T cell receptor (beta chain) is from a study of CD4+ T cells in melanoma (dated by TCRdb to the early 2020s). About the study as a whole: Neoantigen-specific CD4+ T cells in human melanoma were investigated in the study.

Donors were patients with melanoma. The research as a whole found: The report described a correlation between neoantigen-specific CD4+ T cells and the function of CD8+ T cells, macrophages and B cells. Diverse differentiation states were reported to be shown by neoantigen-specific CD4+ T cells in melanoma.

Of note for this clone: The specificity of this receptor is unknown. No base-level quality is on record; no much larger clone is a single base apart.

The library was generated by the immunoSEQ multiplex PCR assay. Imported from immuneACCESS, the table was reduced by TCRdb to in-frame sequences with V and J called. These copies leave out some clones; in studies compared against another copy, an unresolved V gene accounts for under half, and the cause of the remainder is not known. This sample has roughly 50,000 clones in its table, and approximately 89% of those were observed once. The top ten clonotypes cover about 10% of the sample. At the junction V is shortened by 2 bases and J by 2 bases, with 13 bases in between. The CDR3 has 16 amino acids, counting the end cysteine and phenylalanine. Only the CDR3 region is kept as DNA, spanning 48 bases read in frame from base 1. CDR1 SGHAT and CDR2 FQNNGV are derived from the germline V gene.

The rearranged segments are TRBV11-2 and TRBJ2-1, and the D gene may be TRBD1, 5 bases matching. The specimen was peripheral blood. The source is a human donor with melanoma. The bases read TGTGCCAGCAGCTTACAGGGATCTCCACCCTACAATGAGCAGTTCTTC. This translates into CASSLQGSPPYNEQFF.